A single sample gave rise to the 13 T cell receptor beta chains below, sequenced in a study of T cells after posttransplantation cyclophosphamide. Method: immunoSEQ multiplex PCR; TCRdb's copy keeps in-frame clones and lacks some. The sample has about 14,000 clones; roughly 84% are singletons. Sampled 1 year posttransplant, controls received myeloablative marrow transplants, methotrexate and a calcineurin inhibitor. The source material was PBMCs, sampled more than 350 days after allogeneic stem cell transplant with calcineurin inhibitor and methotrexate. These receptors were obtained from a male patient in his late teens or twenties who received an allogeneic stem cell transplant from a related donor, was CMV-positive, and had no GVHD. These T cells may partly come from the graft donor.

The chain joins TRBV6-5 to TRBJ1-5; 8 bases map to TRBD1. The J segment lost 6 bases and the V segment lost 6 bases, leaving 7 bases of the junction unmatched. The CDR3 runs 14 residues. CDR1 and CDR2 (germline): MNHEY, SVGAGI. The CDR3 reads CASRRTGSVQPQHF. In DNA, the CDR3 is TGTGCCAGCAGACGGACAGGGTCTGTTCAGCCCCAGCATTTT.

V gene TRBV30 combines with J gene TRBJ1-5; possible D gene TRBD1, 5 bases. Per the germline V gene, CDR1 is GTSNPN and CDR2 is SVGIG (reference sequence). V shed 3 bases and J shed 7 bases, with 10 bases lying between them. The CDR3 extends over 12 amino acids. CDR3 sequence: CAWSQGTQPQHF. CDR3 DNA: TGTGCCTGGAGCCAGGGAACCCAGCCCCAGCATTTT. Supplemented by reference TRBV30 and TRBJ1-5, the full variable domain reads SQTIHQWPATLVQPVGSPLSLECTVEGTSNPNLYWYRQAAGRGLQLLFYSVGIGQISSEVPQNLSASRPQDRQFILSSKKLLLSDSGFYLCAWSQGTQPQHFGDGTRLSIL.

The V and J genes are TRBV10-3 and TRBJ2-2, with D perhaps TRBD2 (6 bases). V dropped 6 bases and J dropped 0 bases, with 14 bases sitting between them. The CDR3 loop spans 16 amino acids. CDR1 ENHRY and CDR2 SYGVKD come from the germline V gene. CDR3 protein: CAISRIAATNTGELFF. The CDR3 bases are TGTGCCATCAGCCGGATAGCGGCGACGAACACCGGGGAGCTGTTTTTT.

The V call is TRBV18, the J call TRBJ2-7, with D tentatively TRBD2 (5 bases). Trimming stripped 7 bases from V and 1 base from J, with 17 bases between. The V gene's germline CDR1 is KGHSH and CDR2 LQKENI. The CDR3 covers 15 residues. The CDR3 coding sequence is TGTGCCAGCTACGCCCCCGGACGGGGTTCCTACGAGCAGTACTTC. Its translation is CASYAPGRGSYEQYF.

This clone was recorded a few times. The chain employs TRBV21-1 and TRBJ1-5; the tabulated D call, TRBD1, remains unverified against the DNA. TRBV21-1 is a listed pseudogene. The CDR3 is 14 amino acids. The CDR3 DNA is TGTGCCAGCAGTCGAGGGGACACTCATCAGCCCCAGCATTTT. It encodes CASSRGDTHQPQHF.

The chain uses TRBV5-8 and TRBJ1-5; D uncertain. The CDR3 length is 13 residues. Trimming took off 4 bases at V and 7 bases at J, with 12 bases between the two ends. CDR1 is SGHTS, CDR2 YDEGEE, per germline. In nucleotides, the CDR3 is TGTGCCAGCAGCGCCGCTCGTGGCCAGCCCCAGCATTTT. Protein product: CASSAARGQPQHF.

The J gene is TRBJ1-4, the V gene TRBV4-3, with TRBD1 matching 11 bases. The CDR3 has 15 amino acids. The junction had 3 bases not matched to a gene; V was cut back by 2 bases and J by 7 bases. Germline V gene lookup returns CDR1 LGHNA and CDR2 YSLEER. The chain's CDR3 is CASSQPGQGGEKLFF. CDR3 in DNA: TGCGCCAGCAGCCAACCGGGACAGGGGGGTGAAAAACTGTTTTTT.

J is TRBJ2-7 and V is TRBV11-2, with 7 bases matching TRBD1. CDR3 length: 14 amino acids. With 3 bases clipped from V and 5 bases from J, the junction kept 7 bases outside the gene matches. The germline V gene has CDR1 SGHAT and CDR2 FQNNGV. CDR3 amino acids: CASSLSKGAHEQYF. CDR3 DNA sequence: TGTGCCAGCAGCTTGAGTAAGGGGGCCCACGAGCAGTACTTC.

This clone was observed a few times. Mismatch with germline at one junction end may stem from a read error. The same CDR3 also results from other DNA sequences found in this sample. The V call is TRBV6-4, the J call TRBJ2-1; D call uncertain. The CDR3 has 13 amino acids. Germline V gene lookup returns CDR1 MRHNA and CDR2 SNTAGT. DNA for the CDR3: TGTGCCAGCAGTGACAGCTCCTACAGTGAGCAGTTCTTC. Its translation: CASSDSSYSEQFF.

This clone is termed medium-sized (0.01 to 0.1%). The chain carries TRBV4-3 and TRBJ2-1; 12 bases match TRBD2. Trimming cost V 1 base and J 9 bases; bases outside gene matches: 7. The CDR3 runs to 16 residues. Germline assignment: CDR1 LGHNA and CDR2 YSLEER. The CDR3 loop reads CASSQGALAGGSEQFF. DNA for the CDR3: TGCGCCAGCAGCCAAGGAGCACTAGCGGGAGGAAGTGAGCAGTTCTTC.

This clone occurred once. The rearrangement links TRBV6-1 to TRBJ1-5; 7 bases are shared with TRBD1. The germline V gene encodes CDR1 MNHNS and CDR2 SASEGT. The CDR3 extends over 12 amino acids. Trimming at V came to 6 bases and at J to 7 bases, leaving 3 bases not matched to a gene. The DNA for the CDR3 is TGTGCCAGCAGGACAGGGAAGCAGCCCCAGCATTTT. As protein: CASRTGKQPQHF.

This chain joins TRBV4-3 and TRBJ2-1; tentative D call: TRBD2 (7 bases). V was cut by 1 base and J by 9 bases, with 22 bases left in between. Germline V CDR1 and CDR2: LGHNA, YSLEER. CDR3 length: 17 residues. The CDR3 region has the DNA TGCGCCAGCAGCCAAGGCACAGGGACGGGAGGACGAAGTGAGCAGTTCTTC. Translating it yields CASSQGTGTGGRSEQFF.

By share, this clone counts as large. This chain uses TRBV5-4 with TRBJ1-2; 7 nucleotides agree with TRBD1. The CDR3 is made up of 14 amino acids. Germline values: CDR1 SGHNT, CDR2 YYREEE (reference sequence). V trimming: 0 bases; J trimming: 6 bases; junction bases outside the gene matches: 5. DNA for the CDR3: TGTGCCAGCAGCTTGGGTAGGGGGCGGGATGGCTACACCTTC. Its protein is CASSLGRGRDGYTF.